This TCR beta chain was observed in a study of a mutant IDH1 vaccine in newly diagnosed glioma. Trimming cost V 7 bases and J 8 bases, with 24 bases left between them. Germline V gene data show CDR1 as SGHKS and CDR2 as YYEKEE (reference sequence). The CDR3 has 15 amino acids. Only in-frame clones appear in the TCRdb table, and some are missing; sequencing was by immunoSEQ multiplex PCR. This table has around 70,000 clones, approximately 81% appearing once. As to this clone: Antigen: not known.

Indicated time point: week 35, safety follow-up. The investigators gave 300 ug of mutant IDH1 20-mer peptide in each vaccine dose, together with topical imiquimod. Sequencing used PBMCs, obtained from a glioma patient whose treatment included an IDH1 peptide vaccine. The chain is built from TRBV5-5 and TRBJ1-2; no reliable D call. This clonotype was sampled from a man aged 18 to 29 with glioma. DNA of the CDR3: TGTGCCAGCGCCGACTCGGCTCAGTGGGCCAAAGGCTACACCTTC. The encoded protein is CASADSAQWAKGYTF.